This passage covers 20 T cell receptor beta chains from one sample sequenced in a study of control samples from healthy donors and cancer patients. Sequenced by immunoSEQ multiplex PCR; TCRdb stores in-frame clones only, minus some. The table has some 94,000 clones, approximately 86% seen once; the top ten hold roughly 1.3%. Sequencing input: blood. These receptor sequences come from a woman between 45 and 65 years old in good health.

This clone was detected a few times. The gene calls are TRBV4-3 and TRBJ1-1; possibly TRBD1 for D (6 bases). Trimming cost V 4 bases and J 3 bases, with 15 bases left between them. This CDR3 region has 15 residues. CDR1 is LGHNA, CDR2 YSLEER, per germline. The CDR3 loop reads CASSPGGPGDTEAFF. As DNA, the CDR3 is TGCGCCAGCAGCCCTGGGGGACCAGGGGACACTGAAGCTTTCTTT.

The CDR3 region is CASSLAEVEYF. CDR3 nucleotide sequence: TGTGCCAGCAGCTTAGCTGAAGTGGAGTACTTC. The V gene is TRBV11-2, the J gene TRBJ2-7; D not resolved. The CDR3 has 11 residues. The V end lost 1 base, the J end lost 11 bases, and 9 bases lay between the germline ends. Germline lookup yields CDR1 SGHAT and CDR2 FQNNGV. The entire variable domain, with the rest obtained from reference TRBV11-2 and TRBJ2-7, is as follows: EAGVAQSPRYKIIEKRQSVAFWCNPISGHATLYWYQQILGQGPKLLIQFQNNGVVDDSQLPKDRFSAERLKGVDSTLKIQPAKLEDSAVYLCASSLAEVEYFGPGTRLTVT.

The genes are TRBV9 and TRBJ1-2, with D hard to call. Germline CDR1 SGDLS, CDR2 YYNGEE. The CDR3 loop spans 13 amino acids. Trimming stripped 0 bases from V and 3 bases from J, with 6 bases between. The CDR3 nucleotides are TGTGCCAGCAGCGTAGAGGCCGACTATGGCTACACCTTC. Protein sequence: CASSVEADYGYTF.

The CDR3 region is CASSLETAYNEQFF. In DNA form, the CDR3 reads TGCGCCAGCAGCTTGGAGACCGCCTACAATGAGCAGTTCTTC. V is TRBV5-1 and J is TRBJ2-1, with D unresolved. This CDR3 region has 14 residues. Germline V gives CDR1 SGHRS, CDR2 YFSETQ. Trimming shortened V by 0 bases and J by 2 bases, and 6 bases separated the two germline ends.

This chain links TRBV7-2 with TRBJ2-7, with 10 positions matching TRBD1. J lost 2 bases, V lost 7 bases, and 5 bases had no gene match. Per germline, CDR1 SGHTA and CDR2 FQGNSA. The CDR3 is made up of 14 amino acids. In DNA, the CDR3 is TGTGCCAGCACACAGGACAGGGGGGCCTACGAGCAGTACTTC. This encodes CASTQDRGAYEQYF.

This chain uses TRBV7-2 with TRBJ2-6, with D unclear. Germline loops: CDR1 SGHTA, CDR2 FQGNSA. Trimming took off 2 bases at V and 2 bases at J, with 4 bases between the two ends. The CDR3 sequence is 14 residues long. CDR3 region: CASSLQPGANVLTF. CDR3 nucleotides: TGTGCCAGCAGCTTACAGCCTGGGGCCAACGTCCTGACTTTC.

This clone was counted once. V usage is TRBV28 and J usage is TRBJ1-4, with TRBD1 matching over 8 bases. Germline V CDR1 and CDR2: MDHEN, SYDVKM. The ends lost 5 bases at V and 8 bases at J; junction bases unmatched: 10. The CDR3 sequence is 15 residues long. CDR3 in amino acids: CASSPQGARGEKLFF. The CDR3, as DNA: TGTGCCAGCAGTCCCCAGGGGGCTCGGGGAGAAAAACTGTTTTTT. Full variable domain (remainder filled in from reference TRBV28 and TRBJ1-4): DVKVTQSSRYLVKRTGEKVFLECVQDMDHENMFWYRQDPGLGLRLIYFSYDVKMKEKGDIPEGYSVSREKKERFSLILESASTNQTSMYLCASSPQGARGEKLFFGSGTQLSVL.

This sequence joins TRBV7-3 and TRBJ2-3; weak D call: TRBD2 (6 bases). V lost 5 bases to trimming and J lost 3 bases, with 18 bases between them. From germline, CDR1 is SGHTA and CDR2 FQGTGA. This CDR3 is built from 16 residues. The chain's CDR3 is CASSAIADPRTDTQYF. CDR3 nucleotide sequence: TGTGCCAGCAGCGCAATAGCGGATCCGAGAACAGATACGCAGTATTTT.

The V gene is TRBV2, the J gene TRBJ2-3; weak D call: TRBD2 (7 bases). V lost 7 bases, J lost 2 bases, and 19 bases lay in between. The CDR3 runs to 16 residues. Per the germline V gene, CDR1 is SNHLY and CDR2 is FYNNEI. DNA for the CDR3: TGTGCCAGCAATAGTCGGGCGGGGGCCGACACAGATACGCAGTATTTT. It translates to CASNSRAGADTDTQYF.

The rearrangement joins TRBV4-1 to TRBJ2-3, with 8 positions matching TRBD1. V lost 4 bases, J lost 2 bases, and 17 bases stayed unmatched. The germline V gene encodes CDR1 MGHRA and CDR2 YSYEKL. The CDR3 runs to 19 residues. CDR3: CASSPSLPGTGPYTDTQYF. CDR3 DNA sequence: TGCGCCAGCAGCCCTTCCCTCCCCGGGACAGGTCCTTACACAGATACGCAGTATTTT.

CDR3 in amino acids: CATSRVEDGRGGGMNTEAFF. The CDR3 DNA follows: TGTGCCACCAGCAGGGTCGAGGACGGGAGGGGAGGGGGTATGAACACTGAAGCTTTCTTT. V gene TRBV15 combines with J gene TRBJ1-1; possibly TRBD1 for D (6 bases). The CDR3 is made up of 20 amino acids. The germline V gene has CDR1 LNHNV and CDR2 YYDKDF (reference sequence). V was clipped by 3 bases and J by 0 bases, with 26 bases between them.

The chain links TRBV12-5 to TRBJ2-3; 11 positions agree with TRBD2. The CDR3 totals 18 residues. Looked up from germline, CDR1 is LGHNT and CDR2 is FRNRAP. Trimming removed 0 bases from V and 6 bases from J; junction bases left unmatched: 11. CDR3 sequence: CASGLVTPIAGGRDTQYF. CDR3 in DNA: TGTGCTAGTGGTTTGGTGACCCCCATAGCGGGAGGGCGCGATACGCAGTATTTT.

V gene TRBV5-1 combines with J gene TRBJ2-2, with TRBD1 identical over 7 bases. V was clipped by 6 bases and J by 2 bases; unmatched bases: 7. CDR1 is SGHRS, CDR2 YFSETQ, per germline. The CDR3 contains 15 residues. This CDR3 reads CASTPGTANTGELFF. CDR3 in DNA: TGCGCCAGCACTCCCGGGACAGCTAACACCGGGGAGCTGTTTTTT.

This chain links TRBV6-2 or TRBV6-3 with TRBJ1-2; no clear D gene. The germline V gene has CDR1 MNHEY and CDR2 SVGEGT. This CDR3 region has 14 residues. V gave up 0 bases and J gave up 7 bases, with 12 bases separating them. The CDR3 reads CASSYSRVSSGYTF. The DNA of the CDR3 is TGTGCCAGCAGTTACTCGAGGGTCTCCAGTGGCTACACCTTC.

The chain carries TRBV7-8 and TRBJ2-2; D gene unclear. The germline V and J ends were trimmed by 3 bases and 4 bases, with 12 bases remaining between them. Germline V gene sequence: CDR1 SGHVS, CDR2 FQNEAQ. This CDR3 comprises 15 residues. CDR3 residues: CASSLGPVATGELFF. The CDR3 DNA reads as TGTGCCAGCAGCTTGGGCCCGGTGGCCACCGGGGAGCTGTTTTTT. Combining the CDR3 with reference TRBV7-8 and TRBJ2-2 gives the whole variable domain GAGVSQSPRYKVAKRGQDVALRCDPISGHVSLFWYQQALGQGPEFLTYFQNEAQLDKSGLPSDRFFAERPEGSVSTLKIQRTQQEDSAVYLCASSLGPVATGELFFGEGSRLTVL.

This chain joins TRBV6-5 and TRBJ2-2; possibly TRBD2 for D (6 bases). Trimming shortened V by 5 bases and J by 0 bases, and 10 bases separated the two germline ends. CDR1 is MNHEY and CDR2 is SVGAGI in the germline V gene. The CDR3 length is 15 residues. The CDR3 sequence is CASSRGTANTGELFF. The CDR3 coding sequence is TGTGCCAGCAGTCGGGGGACGGCGAACACCGGGGAGCTGTTTTTT.

J is TRBJ1-1 and V is TRBV15, with D maybe TRBD1 (5 bases). This CDR3 comprises 15 residues. Germline assignment: CDR1 LNHNV and CDR2 YYDKDF (reference sequence). V lost 5 bases and J 6 bases, leaving 19 bases between the germline ends. CDR3 DNA sequence: TGTGCCACCAGCTCCCGAACAGGTTACAGCGCTGAAGCTTTCTTT. Residues: CATSSRTGYSAEAFF.

This chain links TRBV5-1 with TRBJ1-2, with TRBD1 matching over 7 bases. Germline V lookup: CDR1 SGHRS, CDR2 YFSETQ. This CDR3 spans 16 amino acids. The V gene end was trimmed by 0 bases and the J gene end by 4 bases; junction bases not matched to a gene: 9. DNA of the CDR3: TGCGCCAGCAGCTTGGAGGGTCACAGGGGAGCCTATGGCTACACCTTC. Protein product: CASSLEGHRGAYGYTF.

This clone showed up just a few times. The chain links TRBV29-1 to TRBJ1-1; D is unresolved. Trimming pared 6 bases from V and 6 bases from J, leaving 8 bases between. Per germline, CDR1 SQVTM and CDR2 ANQGSEA. The CDR3 has 10 residues. The CDR3 bases are TGCAGCGTGAAGACATCTGAAGCTTTCTTT. The encoded protein is CSVKTSEAFF.

The CDR3 loop is CASSFGGASTDTQYF. For the CDR3, the DNA is TGTGCCAGCAGCTTTGGCGGGGCTAGCACAGATACGCAGTATTTT. V usage is TRBV13 and J usage is TRBJ2-3; TRBD2 might be the D (6 bases). Germline V CDR1 and CDR2: PRHDT, FYEKMQ (reference sequence). The CDR3 consists of 15 residues. V shed 3 bases and J shed 0 bases, with 10 bases lying between them.